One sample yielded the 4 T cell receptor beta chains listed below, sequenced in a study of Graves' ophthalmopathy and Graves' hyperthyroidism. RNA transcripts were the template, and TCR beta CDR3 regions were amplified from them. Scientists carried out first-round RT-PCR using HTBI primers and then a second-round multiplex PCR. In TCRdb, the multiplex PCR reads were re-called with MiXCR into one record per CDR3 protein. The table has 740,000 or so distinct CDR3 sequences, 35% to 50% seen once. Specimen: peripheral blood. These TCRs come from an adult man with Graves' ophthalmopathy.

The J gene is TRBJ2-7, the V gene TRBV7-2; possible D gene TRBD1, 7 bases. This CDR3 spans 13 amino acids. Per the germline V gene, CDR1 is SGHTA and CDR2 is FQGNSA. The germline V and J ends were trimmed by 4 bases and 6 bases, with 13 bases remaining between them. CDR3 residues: CASSSYRGGEQYF. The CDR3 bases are TGTGCCAGCAGCTCCTACAGGGGAGGCGAGCAGTACTTC. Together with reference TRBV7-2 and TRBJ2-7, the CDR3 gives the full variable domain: GAGVSQSPSNKVTEKGKDVELRCDPISGHTALYWYRQSLGQGLEFLIYFQGNSAPDKSGLPSDRFSAERTGGSVSTLTIQRTQQEDSAVYLCASSSYRGGEQYFGPGTRLTVT.

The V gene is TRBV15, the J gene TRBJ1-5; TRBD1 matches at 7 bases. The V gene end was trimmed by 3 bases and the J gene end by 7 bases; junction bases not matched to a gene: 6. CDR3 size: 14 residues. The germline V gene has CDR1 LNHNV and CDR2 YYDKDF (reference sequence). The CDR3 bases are TGTGCCACCAGCAGCGACAGGGAGGGACAGCCCCAGCATTTT. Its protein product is CATSSDREGQPQHF.

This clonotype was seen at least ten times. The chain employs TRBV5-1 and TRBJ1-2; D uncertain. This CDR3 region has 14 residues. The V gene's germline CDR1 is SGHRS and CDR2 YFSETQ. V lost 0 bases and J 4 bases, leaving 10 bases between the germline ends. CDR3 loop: CASSLDRTAYGYTF. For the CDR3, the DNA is TGCGCCAGCAGCTTGGATCGGACGGCCTATGGCTACACCTTC.

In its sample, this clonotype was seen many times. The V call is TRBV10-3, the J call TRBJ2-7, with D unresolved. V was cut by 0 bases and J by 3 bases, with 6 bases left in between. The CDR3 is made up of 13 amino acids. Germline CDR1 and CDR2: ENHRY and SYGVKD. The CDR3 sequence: CAISESPYYEQYF. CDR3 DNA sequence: TGTGCCATCAGTGAGTCTCCATACTACGAGCAGTACTTC.